Listed here are 20 T cell receptor beta chains from one sample, sequenced in a study of cytomegalovirus exposure and HLA in healthy donors. Use of 60 Vbeta and 13 Jbeta primers characterized the PCR. The protocol was immunoSEQ multiplex PCR, while the TCRdb copy is restricted to in-frame clones and leaves out a portion. Altogether under 110,000 clones are present, 70% to 80% being singletons, with the ten largest covering 2.5% to 3%. Source material: PBMCs. These TCRs come from a female donor in good health and CMV-seronegative.

This clone has just one count. The rearrangement links TRBV11-2 to TRBJ2-2; D gene ambiguous. V was trimmed by 1 base and J by 7 bases, leaving 10 bases between them. CDR1 is SGHAT, CDR2 FQNNGV, per germline. The length of the CDR3 is 14 residues. The CDR3 protein is CASSLVMTGGELFF. CDR3 DNA sequence: TGTGCCAGCAGCTTAGTAATGACGGGCGGGGAGCTGTTTTTT.

The V gene is TRBV11-3, the J gene TRBJ1-1, with D unresolved. Between the trimmed V and J ends, which lost 2 bases and 4 bases, there was a span of 8 bases. The CDR3 contains 13 residues. Germline assignment: CDR1 SGHNT and CDR2 YENEEA. CDR3 bases: TGTGCCAGCAGCTTAACGAGGAGCACTGAAGCTTTCTTT. Translated: CASSLTRSTEAFF.

This clone was observed a few times. One end of the junction does not line up with germline, which may come from a read error. This chain joins TRBV7-7 and TRBJ1-1, with D unresolved. The CDR3 contains 14 residues. Germline loops: CDR1 SSHAT, CDR2 FNYEAQ (reference sequence). For the CDR3, the DNA is TGTGCTAGCAGGCACTGGTCTGGTACCACTGAAGCTTTCTTT. It yields the protein CASRHWSGTTEAFF. Looking up the rest from reference TRBV7-7 and TRBJ1-1 gives the full variable domain: GAGVSQSPRYKVTKRGQDVTLRCDPISSHATLYWYQQALGQGPEFLTYFNYEAQPDKSGLPSDRFSAERPEGSISTLTIQRTEQRDSAMYRCASRHWSGTTEAFFGQGTRLTVV.

V usage is TRBV5-1 and J usage is TRBJ1-1, with a tentative D call TRBD1 (5 bases). V was clipped by 0 bases and J by 7 bases, with 10 bases between them. The CDR3 has 13 amino acids. Germline assignment: CDR1 SGHRS and CDR2 YFSETQ. CDR3 in DNA: TGCGCCAGCAGCTTGGGATGGGGCGGTGAAGCTTTCTTT. Protein sequence: CASSLGWGGEAFF.

The rearrangement links TRBV6-5 to TRBJ2-7, with TRBD2 identical over 7 bases. The germline V gene encodes CDR1 MNHEY and CDR2 SVGAGI. The trim removed 4 bases at V and 3 bases at J, leaving 9 bases unmatched. The CDR3 has 15 residues. CDR3 region: CASSWLPSGVYEQYF. Written as DNA, the CDR3 is TGTGCCAGCAGTTGGCTGCCTAGCGGAGTCTACGAGCAGTACTTC.

This clone came up a few times. V gene TRBV6-1 combines with J gene TRBJ2-1, with a tentative D call TRBD1 (5 bases). Trimming removed 3 bases at V and 4 bases at J, with 16 bases between. Germline V gene data show CDR1 as MNHNS and CDR2 as SASEGT. This CDR3 has 16 amino acids. The CDR3 DNA sequence: TGTGCCAGCAGTGAGTTGTACCAGGGCCCTTACAATGAGCAGTTCTTC. As protein: CASSELYQGPYNEQFF.

This sequence joins TRBV7-2 and TRBJ2-5; 7 positions agree with TRBD2. The CDR3 is 15 residues long. From germline, CDR1 is SGHTA and CDR2 FQGNSA. Trimming at V came to 0 bases and at J to 4 bases, leaving 5 bases not matched to a gene. CDR3 sequence (DNA): TGTGCCAGCAGCTTAGCGGGAGGGCCATCAGAGACCCAGTACTTC. Translated, it gives CASSLAGGPSETQYF.

The chain is built from TRBV29-1 and TRBJ1-6; 7 nucleotides match TRBD1. J was trimmed by 0 bases and V by 7 bases; bases with no gene match: 6. The CDR3 totals 15 residues. From germline, CDR1 is SQVTM and CDR2 ANQGSEA. The CDR3 nucleotides read TGCAGCGCCAGGACAGGCAGCTCCTATAATTCACCCCTCCACTTT. Translated: CSARTGSSYNSPLHF.

Turning to this clone: Other DNA sequences in this sample translate to the same CDR3. V gene TRBV5-5 combines with J gene TRBJ1-1; tentatively, D is TRBD1 (5 bases). From germline, CDR1 is SGHKS and CDR2 YYEKEE (reference sequence). This CDR3 has 13 amino acids. V lost 1 base to trimming and J lost 3 bases, with 7 bases between them. This chain's CDR3 is CASSLTGDTEAFF. The CDR3 region has the DNA TGTGCCAGCAGCTTGACAGGAGACACTGAAGCTTTCTTT.

The chain employs TRBV30 and TRBJ2-3, with 9 bases fitting TRBD2. The CDR3 has 14 amino acids. The J segment lost 10 bases and the V segment lost 3 bases, leaving 11 bases of the junction unmatched. Per the germline V gene, CDR1 is GTSNPN and CDR2 is SVGIG (reference sequence). CDR3: CAWRPGLATRPQYF. The CDR3 nucleotides are TGTGCCTGGAGGCCCGGACTAGCGACCCGCCCGCAGTATTTT.

This clone was observed a handful of times. V and J are TRBV11-2 and TRBJ2-7; 8 bases map to TRBD1. J lost 4 bases, V lost 5 bases, and 13 bases had no gene match. Germline V gene sequence: CDR1 SGHAT, CDR2 FQNNGV. The CDR3 sequence is 16 residues long. CDR3 protein: CASSTRPGTGVYEQYF. The DNA of the CDR3 is TGTGCCAGCAGCACTCGTCCCGGGACAGGTGTTTACGAGCAGTACTTC.

J is TRBJ2-7 and V is TRBV7-2, with 8 bases that match TRBD1. This CDR3 has 14 residues. Per germline, CDR1 SGHTA and CDR2 FQGNSA. The V and J ends lost 5 bases and 5 bases, in that order; junction bases with no gene match: 8. The CDR3 nucleotides are TGTGCCAGCAGCCCCCGGACAGGGTTGAACGAGCAGTACTTC. Amino acid sequence: CASSPRTGLNEQYF.

The gene calls are TRBV2 and TRBJ1-5; 8 nucleotides line up with TRBD1. Germline V gives CDR1 SNHLY, CDR2 FYNNEI. This CDR3 has 16 amino acids. V was clipped by 6 bases and J by 2 bases; unmatched bases: 9. In DNA, the CDR3 is TGTGCCAGCAGCGGACAGGGAGGTTCTGGCAATCAGCCCCAGCATTTT. It specifies CASSGQGGSGNQPQHF.

The rearrangement links TRBV11-2 to TRBJ2-1; D is undetermined. Trimming shortened V by 5 bases and J by 5 bases, and 13 bases separated the two germline ends. The V gene's germline CDR1 is SGHAT and CDR2 FQNNGV. CDR3 size: 14 residues. CDR3 bases: TGTGCCAGCAGCCCCCCCCCGAGGAACAATGAGCAGTTCTTC. Its translation is CASSPPPRNNEQFF.

The gene calls are TRBV5-5 and TRBJ2-3; no clear D. The V end lost 7 bases, the J end lost 0 bases, and 6 bases lay between the germline ends. CDR1 and CDR2 from the germline V gene are SGHKS and YYEKEE (reference sequence). This CDR3 region has 12 residues. The CDR3 region has the DNA TGTGCCAGCGGTGAGAGCACAGATACGCAGTATTTT. It yields the protein CASGESTDTQYF.

The J gene is TRBJ2-7, the V gene TRBV7-8, with TRBD2 as a possible D gene (6 bases). The CDR3 sequence is 17 residues long. CDR1 and CDR2 from the germline V gene are SGHVS and FQNEAQ. V was pared by 5 bases and J by 2 bases, with 22 bases between. For the CDR3, the DNA is TGTGCCAGCAGCCTACGATCCCAACAGCGGGTCCCCTACGAGCAGTACTTC. This translates into CASSLRSQQRVPYEQYF.

This chain uses TRBV4-2 with TRBJ2-7, with 10 positions matching TRBD2. The CDR3 sequence is 14 residues long. Germline assignment: CDR1 LGHNA and CDR2 YNFKEQ. V lost 1 base to trimming and J lost 6 bases; unmatched junction nucleotides: 3. The CDR3 nucleotides read TGTGCCAGCAGCCAAGTTCGACTAGCGGGCGAGCAGTACTTC. It yields the protein CASSQVRLAGEQYF.

The CDR3 loop is CASSLSARVGSFF. The CDR3 coding sequence is TGTGCCAGCAGTTTGTCCGCCAGGGTCGGGTCTTTCTTT. The chain combines TRBV28 with TRBJ1-1, with D possibly matching TRBD1 (5 bases). Germline V gene lookup returns CDR1 MDHEN and CDR2 SYDVKM. The CDR3 sequence is 13 residues long. V shed 3 bases and J shed 12 bases, with 17 bases lying between them.

The chain employs TRBV6-5 and TRBJ2-1; 7 positions agree with TRBD2. Germline V gene sequence: CDR1 MNHEY, CDR2 SVGAGI. With 0 bases clipped from V and 6 bases from J, the junction kept 8 bases outside the gene matches. This CDR3 has 16 residues. CDR3 loop: CASSYSGSGILNEQFF. The DNA of the CDR3 is TGTGCCAGCAGTTACTCTGGAAGCGGGATTCTCAATGAGCAGTTCTTC.

The J gene is TRBJ2-3, the V gene TRBV5-1; D call uncertain. The CDR3 length is 14 residues. Germline loops: CDR1 SGHRS, CDR2 YFSETQ. V dropped 0 bases and J dropped 4 bases, with 9 bases sitting between them. CDR3 bases: TGCGCCAGCAGCTTGGCGTCACATGCAGATACGCAGTATTTT. The encoded protein is CASSLASHADTQYF.